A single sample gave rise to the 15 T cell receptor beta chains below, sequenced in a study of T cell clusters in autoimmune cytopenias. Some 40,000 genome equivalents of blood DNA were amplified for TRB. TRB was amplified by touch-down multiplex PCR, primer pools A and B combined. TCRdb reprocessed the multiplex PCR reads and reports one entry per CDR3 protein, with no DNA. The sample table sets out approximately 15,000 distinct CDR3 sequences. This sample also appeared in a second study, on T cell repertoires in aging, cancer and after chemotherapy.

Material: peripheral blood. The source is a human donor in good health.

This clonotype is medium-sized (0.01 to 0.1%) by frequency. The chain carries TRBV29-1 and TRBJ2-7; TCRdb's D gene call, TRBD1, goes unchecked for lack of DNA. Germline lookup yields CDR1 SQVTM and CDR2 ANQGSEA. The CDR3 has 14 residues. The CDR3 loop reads CSVGFIQGFNEQYF.

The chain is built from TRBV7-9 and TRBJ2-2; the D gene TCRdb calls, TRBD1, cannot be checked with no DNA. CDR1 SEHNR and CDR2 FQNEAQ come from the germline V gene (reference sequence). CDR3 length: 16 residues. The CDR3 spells CASSPQGNRNTGELFF.

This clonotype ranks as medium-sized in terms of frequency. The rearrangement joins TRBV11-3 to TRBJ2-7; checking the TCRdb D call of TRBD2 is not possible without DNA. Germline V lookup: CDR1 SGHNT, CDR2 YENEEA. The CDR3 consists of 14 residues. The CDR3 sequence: CASSLSGLAGEQYF.

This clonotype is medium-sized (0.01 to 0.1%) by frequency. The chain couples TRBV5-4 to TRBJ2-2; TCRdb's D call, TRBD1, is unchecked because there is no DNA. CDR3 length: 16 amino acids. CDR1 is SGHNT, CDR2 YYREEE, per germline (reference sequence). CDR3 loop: CASSPYSGTVTGELFF.

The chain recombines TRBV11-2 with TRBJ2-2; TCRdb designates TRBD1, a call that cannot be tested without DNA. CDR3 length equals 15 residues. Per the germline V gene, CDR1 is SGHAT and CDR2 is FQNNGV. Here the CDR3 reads CASSAQGVDTGELFF.

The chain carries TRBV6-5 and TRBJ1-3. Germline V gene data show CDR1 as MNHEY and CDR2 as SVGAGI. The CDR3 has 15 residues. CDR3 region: CASSYGTFSGNTIYF.

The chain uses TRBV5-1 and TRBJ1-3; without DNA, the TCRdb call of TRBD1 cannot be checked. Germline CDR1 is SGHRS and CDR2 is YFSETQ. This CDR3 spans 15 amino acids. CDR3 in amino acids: CASSTTGLAGNTIYF.

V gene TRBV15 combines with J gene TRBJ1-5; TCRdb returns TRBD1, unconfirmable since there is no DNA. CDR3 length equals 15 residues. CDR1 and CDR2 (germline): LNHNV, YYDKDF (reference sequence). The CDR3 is CATSRTTEGGQPQHF.

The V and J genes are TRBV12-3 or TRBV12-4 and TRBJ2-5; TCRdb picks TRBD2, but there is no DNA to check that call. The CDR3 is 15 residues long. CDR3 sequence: CASSLGGGGQETQYF.

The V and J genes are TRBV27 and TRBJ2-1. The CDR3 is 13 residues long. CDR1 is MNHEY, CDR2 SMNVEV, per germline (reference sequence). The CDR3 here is CASSSHRGNEQFF.

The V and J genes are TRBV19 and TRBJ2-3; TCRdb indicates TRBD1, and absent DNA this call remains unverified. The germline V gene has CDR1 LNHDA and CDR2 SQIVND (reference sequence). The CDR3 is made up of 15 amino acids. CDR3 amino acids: CASSIGTGVTDTQYF.

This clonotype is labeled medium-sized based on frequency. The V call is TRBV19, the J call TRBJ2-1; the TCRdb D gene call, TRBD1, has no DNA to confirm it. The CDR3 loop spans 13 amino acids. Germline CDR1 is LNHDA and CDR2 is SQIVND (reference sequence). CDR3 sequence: CASTGTGAAVQFF.

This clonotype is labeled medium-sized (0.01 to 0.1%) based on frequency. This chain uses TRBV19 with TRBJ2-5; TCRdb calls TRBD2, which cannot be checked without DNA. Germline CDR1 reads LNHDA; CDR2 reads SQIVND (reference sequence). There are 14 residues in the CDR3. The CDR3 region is CATRASGRKETQYF.

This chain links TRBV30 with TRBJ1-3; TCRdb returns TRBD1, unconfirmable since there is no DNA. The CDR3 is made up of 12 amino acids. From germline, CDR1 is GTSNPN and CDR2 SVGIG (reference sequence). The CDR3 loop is CAWSRGGGTIYF. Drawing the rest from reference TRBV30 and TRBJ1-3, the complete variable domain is SQTIHQWPATLVQPVGSPLSLECTVEGTSNPNLYWYRQAAGRGLQLLFYSVGIGQISSEVPQNLSASRPQDRQFILSSKKLLLSDSGFYLCAWSRGGGTIYFGEGSWLTVV.

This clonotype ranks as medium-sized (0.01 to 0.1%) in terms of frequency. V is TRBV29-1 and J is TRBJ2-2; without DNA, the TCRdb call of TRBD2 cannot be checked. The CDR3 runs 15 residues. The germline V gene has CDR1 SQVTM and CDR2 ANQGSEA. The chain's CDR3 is CSVELANANTGELFF.